A single sample is the source of the 27 T cell receptor beta chains below, sequenced in a study of cytomegalovirus exposure and HLA in healthy donors. A multiplex PCR was run with 60 Vbeta primers and 13 Jbeta primers. This table comes from immunoSEQ multiplex PCR, and its TCRdb copy is limited to in-frame clones, with some not included. The data show about 150,000 clones, approximately 72% seen once. The sequencing sample was made of PBMCs. These receptors originate from a man younger than 30 in good health and CMV-seronegative.

The chain combines TRBV28 with TRBJ1-1; tentatively, D is TRBD1 (5 bases). Trimming stripped 11 bases from V and 5 bases from J, with 12 bases between. The CDR3 has 11 residues. Germline CDR1 MDHEN, CDR2 SYDVKM. CDR3: CAAEGVTEAFF. The CDR3 DNA follows: TGTGCCGCCGAAGGGGTAACTGAAGCTTTCTTT.

This sequence joins TRBV4-1 and TRBJ2-1, with D possibly being TRBD1 (6 bases). CDR1 and CDR2 (germline): MGHRA, YSYEKL. The CDR3 sequence is 12 residues long. V lost 3 bases to trimming and J lost 10 bases, with 10 bases between them. The chain's CDR3 is CASSQGASEQFF. CDR3 in DNA: TGCGCCAGCAGCCAGGGGGCCAGCGAGCAGTTCTTC.

The chain links TRBV5-4 to TRBJ1-4, with 8 bases that match TRBD1. The CDR3 length is 16 residues. Germline V gives CDR1 SGHNT, CDR2 YYREEE (reference sequence). Trimming cost V 4 bases and J 0 bases; bases outside gene matches: 5. The DNA for the CDR3 is TGTGCCAGCAGCCTAGGACAGGGCGCAACTAATGAAAAACTGTTTTTT. It yields the protein CASSLGQGATNEKLFF.

This rearrangement joins TRBV6-1 to TRBJ2-3, with 12 nucleotides matching TRBD2. The CDR3 extends over 15 amino acids. Trimming removed 6 bases from V and 4 bases from J; junction bases left unmatched: 5. Germline V CDR1 and CDR2: MNHNS, SASEGT. CDR3 nucleotide sequence: TGTGCCAGCAGGCATCTAGCGGGGGGGCCAGATACGCAGTATTTT. It specifies CASRHLAGGPDTQYF.

This chain joins TRBV21-1 and TRBJ2-7; the table assigns TRBD2, which was not confirmed against the DNA. TRBV21-1 is a known pseudogene. This CDR3 is 12 amino acids long. CDR3: CASRGGSYEQYV. The CDR3 DNA sequence: TGTGCCTCCCGCGGGGGCTCCTACGAGCAGTACGTC.

This chain uses TRBV11-2 with TRBJ2-3, with D maybe TRBD1 (5 bases). Germline V CDR1 and CDR2: SGHAT, FQNNGV. Trimming stripped 4 bases from V and 2 bases from J, with 13 bases between. CDR3 length: 15 residues. As DNA, the CDR3 is TGTGCCAGCAGCTCGGAGATAGGGGTCACAGATACGCAGTATTTT. It codes for CASSSEIGVTDTQYF.

As concerns this clone: The same CDR3 is also encoded by other DNA sequences in this sample. The chain employs TRBV5-1 and TRBJ1-2; 9 bases align to TRBD1. CDR1 and CDR2 (germline): SGHRS, YFSETQ. CDR3 size: 14 residues. Germline trimming cut 4 bases from V and 1 base from J; bases unmatched to any gene: 2. The CDR3 DNA sequence: TGCGCCAGCAGCCTGGGACAGGGTAACTATGGCTACACCTTC. Protein: CASSLGQGNYGYTF. The whole variable domain, remainder taken from reference TRBV5-1 and TRBJ1-2, is KAGVTQTPRYLIKTRGQQVTLSCSPISGHRSVSWYQQTPGQGLQFLFEYFSETQRNKGNFPGRFSGRQFSNSRSEMNVSTLELGDSALYLCASSLGQGNYGYTFGSGTRLTVV.

This clone was counted a few times. The chain has TRBV4-3 and TRBJ1-1, with 9 bases aligning to TRBD1. The CDR3 loop spans 18 amino acids. Per the germline V gene, CDR1 is LGHNA and CDR2 is YSLEER. The V gene end was trimmed by 0 bases and the J gene end by 5 bases; junction bases not matched to a gene: 13. The CDR3 region has the DNA TGCGCCAGCAGCCAAGAGGGGGGGGACAGGGAGAGGTTGACTGAAGCTTTCTTT. Protein: CASSQEGGDRERLTEAFF.

The chain couples TRBV11-2 to TRBJ2-1, with TRBD2 matching over 13 bases. The CDR3 sequence is 17 residues long. Germline CDR1 is SGHAT and CDR2 is FQNNGV. Trimming removed 5 bases from V and 7 bases from J; junction bases left unmatched: 11. Written as DNA, the CDR3 is TGTGCCAGCAGCCCCTCCGGACTAGCGGGGGTCATTAATGAGCAGTTCTTC. Protein: CASSPSGLAGVINEQFF.

The chain carries TRBV11-2 and TRBJ1-2; TRBD1 matches 9 bases. The CDR3 runs 12 residues. CDR1 and CDR2 from the germline V gene are SGHAT and FQNNGV. The CDR3 DNA reads TGTGTGCCAGGGACAGGGAACTATGGCTACACCTTC. Its translation is CVPGTGNYGYTF.

J is TRBJ1-1 and V is TRBV29-1; the match to TRBD1 covers 7 bases. Germline V gives CDR1 SQVTM, CDR2 ANQGSEA. This CDR3 has 15 amino acids. With 1 base clipped from V and 2 bases from J, the junction kept 7 bases outside the gene matches. The CDR3 protein is CSVEVRGQTNTEAFF. As DNA, the CDR3 is TGCAGCGTTGAAGTTCGGGGACAGACTAACACTGAAGCTTTCTTT.

This clone was observed a handful of times. CDR3 residues: CASSFVQEAEQYV. The CDR3 DNA follows: TGTGCCAGCAGCTTTGTTCAGGAGGCCGAGCAGTACGTC. V is TRBV12-1 and J is TRBJ2-7; the DNA was not used to check the table's D call, TRBD2. TRBV12-1 is classified as a pseudogene. The CDR3 consists of 13 residues.

This clone was detected only a few times. J is TRBJ2-5 and V is TRBV16; D remains unclear. CDR1 KGHSY and CDR2 FQNENV come from the germline V gene. The CDR3 length is 15 residues. The V and J ends lost 6 bases and 1 base respectively, with 15 bases between them. The CDR3 DNA sequence: TGTGCCAGCAGACAACGGGTGCAGACCCAAGAGACCCAGTACTTC. Protein product: CASRQRVQTQETQYF.

V gene TRBV7-2 combines with J gene TRBJ1-3, with D unresolved. V lost 0 bases to trimming and J lost 3 bases, with 12 bases between them. The germline CDR1 and CDR2 sequences are SGHTA and FQGNSA. This CDR3 comprises 16 residues. The CDR3 DNA reads as TGTGCCAGCAGCTTAGCAGGGCGGGCTGGTGGAAACACCATATATTTT. It is translated as CASSLAGRAGGNTIYF.

V and J are TRBV9 and TRBJ2-5; 9 nucleotides align to TRBD1. There are 15 residues in the CDR3. The ends lost 0 bases at V and 5 bases at J; junction bases unmatched: 5. Per the germline V gene, CDR1 is SGDLS and CDR2 is YYNGEE. CDR3 sequence (DNA): TGTGCCAGCAGCGTAGCGGGCGGACAGGGGGAGACCCAGTACTTC. Its protein product is CASSVAGGQGETQYF.

V is TRBV5-6 and J is TRBJ1-2, with 9 positions matching TRBD1. The ends lost 4 bases at V and 4 bases at J; junction bases unmatched: 8. The germline gives CDR1 SGHDT, CDR2 YYEEEE. The CDR3 covers 15 residues. This CDR3 is CASSPTDRGSYGYTF. The CDR3 DNA follows: TGTGCCAGCAGCCCAACCGACAGGGGGTCCTATGGCTACACCTTC.

This clone was counted only a few times. The chain has TRBV29-1 and TRBJ1-2, with D perhaps TRBD1 (6 bases). V was shortened by 7 bases and J by 5 bases, with 14 bases between the two germline ends. The length of the CDR3 is 12 residues. Per the germline V gene, CDR1 is SQVTM and CDR2 is ANQGSEA. CDR3 loop: CSEGHLEYGYTF. In DNA form, the CDR3 reads TGCAGCGAGGGACATCTGGAGTATGGCTACACCTTC.

The V gene is TRBV5-1, the J gene TRBJ1-2; 7 bases line up with TRBD1. The CDR3 is 14 amino acids. Trimming cost V 4 bases and J 8 bases; bases outside gene matches: 11. Germline CDR1 SGHRS, CDR2 YFSETQ. The CDR3 DNA follows: TGCGCCAGCAGCAAGATCCCGGGACAGAACGGCTACACCTTC. Amino acids: CASSKIPGQNGYTF.

V usage is TRBV2 and J usage is TRBJ1-2; no clear D. V was pared by 6 bases and J by 5 bases, with 4 bases between. The V gene's germline CDR1 is SNHLY and CDR2 FYNNEI. CDR3 length: 10 residues. The CDR3 reads CASSLYGYTF. The CDR3 nucleotides read TGTGCCAGCAGCTTGTATGGCTACACCTTC.

The chain links TRBV5-4 to TRBJ2-3, with 8 bases matching TRBD2. Germline CDR1 reads SGHNT; CDR2 reads YYREEE (reference sequence). The CDR3 is 16 residues long. Germline trimming cut 3 bases from V and 4 bases from J; bases unmatched to any gene: 10. The CDR3 spells CASSSRTSTGPDTQYF. Written as DNA, the CDR3 is TGTGCCAGCAGCTCGCGGACTAGCACGGGGCCAGATACGCAGTATTTT. The full variable domain, with the rest looked up from reference TRBV5-4 and TRBJ2-3, is ETGVTQSPTHLIKTRGQQVTLRCSSQSGHNTVSWYQQALGQGPQFIFQYYREEENGRGNFPPRFSGLQFPNYSSELNVNALELDDSALYLCASSSRTSTGPDTQYFGPGTRLTVL.

The V and J genes are TRBV5-1 and TRBJ1-1; 9 bases map to TRBD1. Germline V gene data show CDR1 as SGHRS and CDR2 as YFSETQ. The trim removed 5 bases at V and 10 bases at J, leaving 12 bases unmatched. The CDR3 sequence is 14 residues long. Here the CDR3 DNA reads TGCGCCAGCAGTTCCGGGACAGGGATTCTAGGAGCTTTCTTT. Protein sequence: CASSSGTGILGAFF.

V gene TRBV14 combines with J gene TRBJ1-4, with a weak D call TRBD1 (5 bases). V lost 0 bases, J lost 3 bases, and 11 bases lay in between. This CDR3 is 16 amino acids long. Germline CDR1 is SGHDN and CDR2 is FVKESK. The CDR3 is CASSQDRQGANEKLFF. The CDR3, as DNA: TGTGCCAGCAGCCAAGATCGGCAGGGTGCTAATGAAAAACTGTTTTTT.

DNA for the CDR3: TGTGCCAGCAGTACCCCGGCAGGACAGCTTGGCTTCTTT. It specifies CASSTPAGQLGFF. The V gene is TRBV28, the J gene TRBJ1-1; D is perhaps TRBD1 (6 bases). CDR1 MDHEN and CDR2 SYDVKM come from the germline V gene. The CDR3 is made up of 13 amino acids. Trimming pared 5 bases from V and 14 bases from J, leaving 21 bases between.

The chain links TRBV6-5 to TRBJ1-2; 8 positions match TRBD1. This CDR3 is built from 15 residues. Germline V gene sequence: CDR1 MNHEY, CDR2 SVGAGI. V lost 4 bases to trimming and J lost 5 bases; unmatched junction nucleotides: 9. CDR3 in amino acids: CASSSRTGFPYGYTF. Written as DNA, the CDR3 is TGTGCCAGCAGTTCCAGGACAGGGTTCCCATATGGCTACACCTTC.

The chain carries TRBV4-3 and TRBJ1-6; TRBD1 matches 10 bases. The CDR3 spans 19 residues. The junction had 8 bases not matched to a gene; V was cut back by 3 bases and J by 0 bases. Looked up from germline, CDR1 is LGHNA and CDR2 is YSLEER. The CDR3 DNA is TGCGCCAGCAGCCATCCGGGACAGGGGCCGAGCTCCTATAATTCACCCCTCCACTTT. It translates to CASSHPGQGPSSYNSPLHF.

This clone is a singleton in its sample. The chain recombines TRBV9 with TRBJ1-3; D may be TRBD1 (5 bases). The V end lost 4 bases, the J end lost 0 bases, and 8 bases lay between the germline ends. Germline V lookup: CDR1 SGDLS, CDR2 YYNGEE. CDR3 length: 14 amino acids. Written as DNA, the CDR3 is TGTGCCAGCAGCCAACAGGTCTCTGGAAACACCATATATTTT. Its protein is CASSQQVSGNTIYF.

This sequence joins TRBV4-1 and TRBJ2-5; 8 nucleotides agree with TRBD1. The J call is in doubt because the DNA end fits TRBJ2-7 better. The CDR3 runs 14 residues. The germline V gene has CDR1 MGHRA and CDR2 YSYEKL. In DNA form, the CDR3 reads TGCGCCAGCAGCTGGACAGGGCCCTCCTACGAGCAGTACTTC. Translating gives CASSWTGPSYEQYF.